The T cell receptor beta chain described here comes from a study of shared clonotypes between healthy human individuals. Study-level findings and limits: Non-shared clonotypes were found to have lower generation probabilities than the clonotypes that were shared by all four of the sorted-subset donors. Sharing across four donors was seen in 4% to 6.5% of naive CD4 clonotypes.

Germline V gene lookup returns CDR1 SGHRS and CDR2 YFSETQ. This CDR3 is 15 amino acids long. Deletions cut 7 bases from V and 1 base from J, with 18 bases between. Here immunoSEQ multiplex PCR was the method, and the copy in TCRdb shows in-frame clones only, minus some. The sample records roughly 2.2 million clones, 92% being singletons. A remark on this clone: Its antigen is as yet unknown.

Sequences were obtained from naive CD4+ T cells from PBMCs. Subset described: CD45RA+ positively selected. The V gene is TRBV5-1, the J gene TRBJ2-7; D gene uncertain. The TCR originated in a man in his late teens or twenties in good health. Some clones in this sample may be carry-over from other donors' samples. The CDR3 spells CASHKTVDGSYEQYF. CDR3 nucleotide sequence: TGCGCCAGCCATAAGACTGTTGACGGTTCCTACGAGCAGTACTTC.